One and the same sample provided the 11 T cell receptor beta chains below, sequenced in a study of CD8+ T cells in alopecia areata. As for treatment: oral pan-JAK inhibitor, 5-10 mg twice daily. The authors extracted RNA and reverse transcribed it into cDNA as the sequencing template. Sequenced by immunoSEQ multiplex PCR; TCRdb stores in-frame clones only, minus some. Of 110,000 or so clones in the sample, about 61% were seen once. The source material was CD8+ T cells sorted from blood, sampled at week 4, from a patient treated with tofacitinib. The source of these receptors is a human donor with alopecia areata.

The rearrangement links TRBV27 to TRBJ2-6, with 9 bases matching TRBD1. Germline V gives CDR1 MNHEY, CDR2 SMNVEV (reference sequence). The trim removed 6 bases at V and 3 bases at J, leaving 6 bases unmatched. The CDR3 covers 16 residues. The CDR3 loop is CASSLTGGGGANVLTF. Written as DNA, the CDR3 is TGTGCCAGCAGCCTGACAGGGGGTGGTGGGGCCAACGTCCTGACTTTC.

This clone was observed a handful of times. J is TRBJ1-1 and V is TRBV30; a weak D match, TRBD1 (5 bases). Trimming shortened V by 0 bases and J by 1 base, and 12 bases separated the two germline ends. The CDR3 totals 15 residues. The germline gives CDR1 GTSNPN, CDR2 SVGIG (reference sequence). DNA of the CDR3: TGTGCCTGGAGTGTAGCGGGCAGGGAGAACACTGAAGCTTTCTTT. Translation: CAWSVAGRENTEAFF.

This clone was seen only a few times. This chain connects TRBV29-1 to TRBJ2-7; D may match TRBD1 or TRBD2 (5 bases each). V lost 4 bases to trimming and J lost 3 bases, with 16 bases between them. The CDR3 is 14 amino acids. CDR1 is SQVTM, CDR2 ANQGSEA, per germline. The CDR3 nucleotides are TGCAGCGTTGTACCGGGACCGGCCGGCTACGAGCAGTACTTC. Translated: CSVVPGPAGYEQYF.

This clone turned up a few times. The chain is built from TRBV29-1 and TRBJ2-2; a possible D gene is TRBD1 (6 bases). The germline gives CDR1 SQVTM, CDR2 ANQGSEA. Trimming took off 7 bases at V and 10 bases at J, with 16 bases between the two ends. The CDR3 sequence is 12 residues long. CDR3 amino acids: CSARDTGMELFF. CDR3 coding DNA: TGCAGCGCCCGGGACACCGGTATGGAGCTGTTTTTT.

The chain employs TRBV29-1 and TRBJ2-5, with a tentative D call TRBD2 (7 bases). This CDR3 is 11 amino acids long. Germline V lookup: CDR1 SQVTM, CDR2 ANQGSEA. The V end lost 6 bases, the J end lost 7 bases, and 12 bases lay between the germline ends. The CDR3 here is CSVPGEGTQYF. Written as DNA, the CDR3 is TGCAGCGTCCCAGGGGAGGGGACCCAGTACTTC.

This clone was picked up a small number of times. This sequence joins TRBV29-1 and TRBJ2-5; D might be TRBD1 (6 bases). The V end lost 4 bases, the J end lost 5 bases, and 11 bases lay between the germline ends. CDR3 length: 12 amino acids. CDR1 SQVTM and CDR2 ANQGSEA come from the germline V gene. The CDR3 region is CSVVRQDETQYF. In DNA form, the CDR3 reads TGCAGCGTTGTCAGACAGGACGAGACCCAGTACTTC. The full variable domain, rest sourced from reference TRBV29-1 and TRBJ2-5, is SAVISQKPSRDICQRGTSLTIQCQVDSQVTMMFWYRQQPGQSLTLIATANQGSEATYESGFVIDKFPISRPNLTFSTLTVSNMSPEDSSIYLCSVVRQDETQYFGPGTRLLVL.

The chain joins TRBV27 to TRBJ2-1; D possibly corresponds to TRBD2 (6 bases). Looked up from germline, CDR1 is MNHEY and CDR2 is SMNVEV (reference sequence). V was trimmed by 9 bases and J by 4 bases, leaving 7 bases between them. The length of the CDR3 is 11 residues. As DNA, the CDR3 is TGTGCCAGTCGGGGGTACAATGAGCAGTTCTTC. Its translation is CASRGYNEQFF.

CDR3 protein: CSVAGGTGYTF. The DNA of the CDR3 is TGCAGCGTTGCGGGGGGCACTGGCTACACCTTC. The genes are TRBV29-1 and TRBJ1-2; D is possibly TRBD1 (6 bases). The germline CDR1 and CDR2 sequences are SQVTM and ANQGSEA. The CDR3 is 11 residues long. Trimming took off 4 bases at V and 7 bases at J, with 10 bases between the two ends.

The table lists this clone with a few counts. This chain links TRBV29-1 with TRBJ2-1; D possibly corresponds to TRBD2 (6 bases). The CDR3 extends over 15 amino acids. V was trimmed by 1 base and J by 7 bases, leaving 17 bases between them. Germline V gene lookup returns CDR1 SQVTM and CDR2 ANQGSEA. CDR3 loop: CSVEADLRDDNEQFF. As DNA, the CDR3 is TGCAGCGTTGAAGCGGACCTGCGGGACGATAATGAGCAGTTCTTC.

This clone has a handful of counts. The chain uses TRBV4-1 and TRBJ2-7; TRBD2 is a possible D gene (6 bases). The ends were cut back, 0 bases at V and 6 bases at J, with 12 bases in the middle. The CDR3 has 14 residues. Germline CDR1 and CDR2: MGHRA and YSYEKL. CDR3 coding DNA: TGCGCCAGCAGCCAAGAAGCCGGGCGGGGCGAGCAGTACTTC. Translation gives CASSQEAGRGEQYF.

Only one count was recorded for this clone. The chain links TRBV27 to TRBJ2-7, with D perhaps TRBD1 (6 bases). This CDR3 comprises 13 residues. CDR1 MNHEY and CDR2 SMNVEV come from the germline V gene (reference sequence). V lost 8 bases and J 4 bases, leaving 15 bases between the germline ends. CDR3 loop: CASSDRSAYEQYF. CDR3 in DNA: TGTGCCAGCTCTGACAGGTCTGCGTACGAGCAGTACTTC.